Shown below are 6 T cell receptor beta chains from a single sample sequenced in a study of PD-L1 blockade in urothelial cancer. The repertoire was sequenced with immunoSEQ multiplex PCR; TCRdb's copy has only in-frame clones and lacks some. In the table there are 55,000 to 70,000 clones, about four fifths of which are singletons. This specimen consisted of PBMCs, obtained around atezolizumab (anti-PD-L1) treatment. All receptors derive from a man between 65 and 85 years old with urothelial cancer.

The rearrangement uses TRBV6-6 and TRBJ2-1, with TRBD1 identical over 9 bases. V lost 2 bases, J lost 7 bases, and 9 bases stayed unmatched. The CDR3 length is 16 residues. Per the germline V gene, CDR1 is MNHNY and CDR2 is SVGAGI (reference sequence). The CDR3 reads CASSYPRDRVGNEQFF. CDR3 sequence (DNA): TGTGCCAGCAGTTACCCGAGGGACAGGGTGGGAAATGAGCAGTTCTTC.

The V and J genes are TRBV10-3 and TRBJ2-7; no definite D call. V lost 6 bases, J lost 2 bases, and 8 bases lay in between. Looked up from germline, CDR1 is ENHRY and CDR2 is SYGVKD. This CDR3 region has 12 residues. CDR3 in amino acids: CAISGSTYEQYF. In DNA form, the CDR3 reads TGTGCCATCAGCGGGTCCACCTACGAGCAGTACTTC.

The rearrangement joins TRBV7-9 to TRBJ2-3; 12 nucleotides align to TRBD2. The J segment lost 3 bases and the V segment lost 0 bases, leaving 7 bases of the junction unmatched. The CDR3 covers 18 residues. Per germline, CDR1 SEHNR and CDR2 FQNEAQ (reference sequence). The CDR3 region has the DNA TGTGCCAGCAGCTTAGCAGTAACTAGCGGGAGGAGGACAGATACGCAGTATTTT. Translating it yields CASSLAVTSGRRTDTQYF.

The chain recombines TRBV21-1 with TRBJ2-1; the table's D gene call, TRBD2, was not cross checked with the DNA. TRBV21-1 is recorded as a pseudogene. This CDR3 region has 15 residues. The CDR3 loop reads CASSPQWRLGNEQFF. The DNA for the CDR3 is TGTGCCAGCAGCCCCCAATGGAGACTAGGCAATGAGCAGTTCTTC.

This clone was counted between two and nine times. The chain is built from TRBV29-1 and TRBJ2-1, with TRBD1 identical over 8 bases. The V and J ends lost 6 bases and 14 bases, in that order; junction bases with no gene match: 15. This CDR3 spans 13 amino acids. Germline V lookup: CDR1 SQVTM, CDR2 ANQGSEA. CDR3 amino acids: CSVLEGRTGRKFF. CDR3 nucleotides: TGCAGCGTCCTAGAGGGGAGGACAGGGCGAAAGTTCTTC.

A few counts support this clone. The chain links TRBV6-4 to TRBJ2-1; D not resolved. This CDR3 region has 14 residues. Germline values: CDR1 MRHNA, CDR2 SNTAGT. V shed 7 bases and J shed 6 bases, with 16 bases lying between them. Written as DNA, the CDR3 is TGTGCCAGCACCCCAGTCCGAGGTTCCAATGAGCAGTTCTTC. It encodes CASTPVRGSNEQFF.